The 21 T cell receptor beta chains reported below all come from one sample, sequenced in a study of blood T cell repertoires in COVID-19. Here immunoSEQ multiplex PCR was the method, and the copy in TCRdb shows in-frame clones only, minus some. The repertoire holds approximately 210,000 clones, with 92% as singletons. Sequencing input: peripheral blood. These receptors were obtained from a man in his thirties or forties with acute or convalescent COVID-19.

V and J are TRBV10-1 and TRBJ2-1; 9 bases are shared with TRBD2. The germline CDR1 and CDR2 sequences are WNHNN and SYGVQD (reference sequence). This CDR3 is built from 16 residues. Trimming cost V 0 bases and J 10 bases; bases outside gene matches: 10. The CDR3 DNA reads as TGCGCCAGCAGTGAGTCCGGCGGGAGGGTCGAGGGGGAGCAGTTCTTC. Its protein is CASSESGGRVEGEQFF.

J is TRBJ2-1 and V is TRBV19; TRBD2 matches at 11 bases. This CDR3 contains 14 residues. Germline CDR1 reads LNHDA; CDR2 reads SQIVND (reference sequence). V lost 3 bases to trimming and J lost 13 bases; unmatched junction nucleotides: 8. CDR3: CASSITSGGSSQFF. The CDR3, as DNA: TGTGCCAGTAGTATCACTAGCGGGGGATCCTCCCAGTTCTTC.

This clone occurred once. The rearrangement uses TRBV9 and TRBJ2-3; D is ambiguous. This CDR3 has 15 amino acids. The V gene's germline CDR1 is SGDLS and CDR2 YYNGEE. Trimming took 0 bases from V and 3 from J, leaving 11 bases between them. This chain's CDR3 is CASSVGSSNTDTQYF. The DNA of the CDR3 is TGTGCCAGCAGCGTAGGGAGTTCAAATACAGATACGCAGTATTTT.

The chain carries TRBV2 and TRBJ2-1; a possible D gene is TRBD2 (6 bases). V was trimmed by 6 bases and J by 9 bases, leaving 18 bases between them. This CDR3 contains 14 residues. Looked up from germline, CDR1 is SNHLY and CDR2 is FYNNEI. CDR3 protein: CASSVLADYGEQFF. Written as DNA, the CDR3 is TGTGCCAGCAGCGTGTTAGCGGACTATGGTGAGCAGTTCTTC.

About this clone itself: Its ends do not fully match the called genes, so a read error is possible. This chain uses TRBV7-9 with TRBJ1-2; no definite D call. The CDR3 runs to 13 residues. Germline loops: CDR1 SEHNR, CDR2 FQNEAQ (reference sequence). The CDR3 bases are TGTGCCAGCAGTTTAGGACTGCACTATGGCTACACCTTC. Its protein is CASSLGLHYGYTF.

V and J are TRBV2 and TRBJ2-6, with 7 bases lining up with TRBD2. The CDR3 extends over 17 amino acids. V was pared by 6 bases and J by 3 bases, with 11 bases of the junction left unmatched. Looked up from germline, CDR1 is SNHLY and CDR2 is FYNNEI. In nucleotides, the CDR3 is TGTGCCAGCAGGCGGAGACTAGCAGGATATGGGGCCAACGTCCTGACTTTC. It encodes CASRRRLAGYGANVLTF. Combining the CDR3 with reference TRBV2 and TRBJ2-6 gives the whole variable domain EPEVTQTPSHQVTQMGQEVILRCVPISNHLYFYWYRQILGQKVEFLVSFYNNEISEKSEIFDDQFSVERPDGSNFTLKIRSTKLEDSAMYFCASRRRLAGYGANVLTFGAGSRLTVL.

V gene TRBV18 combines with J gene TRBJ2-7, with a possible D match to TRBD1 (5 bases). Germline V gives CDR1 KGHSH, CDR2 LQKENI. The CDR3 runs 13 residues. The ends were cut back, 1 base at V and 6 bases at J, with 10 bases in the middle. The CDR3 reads CASSPLRGSEQYF. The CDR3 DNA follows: TGTGCCAGCTCACCACTAAGGGGATCCGAGCAGTACTTC.

CDR3 loop: CASSFRQGAASSGNTIYF. In DNA, the CDR3 is TGTGCCAGCAGTTTTAGACAGGGGGCGGCGAGCTCTGGAAACACCATATATTTT. The chain couples TRBV27 to TRBJ1-3, with TRBD1 matching 10 bases. Germline V gene sequence: CDR1 MNHEY, CDR2 SMNVEV (reference sequence). This CDR3 is 18 amino acids long. V shed 3 bases, J shed 0 bases, and the junction held 8 bases outside the gene matches.

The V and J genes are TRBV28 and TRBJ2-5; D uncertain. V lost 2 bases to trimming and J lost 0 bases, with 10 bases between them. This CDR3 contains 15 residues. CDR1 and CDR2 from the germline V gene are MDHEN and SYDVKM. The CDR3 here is CASSLGSRYQETQYF. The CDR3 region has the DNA TGTGCCAGCAGTTTAGGTTCCAGGTACCAAGAGACCCAGTACTTC.

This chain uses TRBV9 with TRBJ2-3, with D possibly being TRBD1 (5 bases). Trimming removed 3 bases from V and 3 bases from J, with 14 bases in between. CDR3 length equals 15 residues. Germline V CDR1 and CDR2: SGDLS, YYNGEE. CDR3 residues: CASSAHRRWTDTQYF. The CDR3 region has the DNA TGTGCCAGCAGCGCCCACAGGCGGTGGACAGATACGCAGTATTTT.

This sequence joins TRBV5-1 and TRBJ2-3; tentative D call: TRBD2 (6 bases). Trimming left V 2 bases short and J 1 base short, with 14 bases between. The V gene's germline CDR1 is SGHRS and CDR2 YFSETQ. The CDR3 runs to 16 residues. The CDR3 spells CASSFLAGRGTDTQYF. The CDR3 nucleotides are TGCGCCAGCAGCTTCCTCGCGGGGCGAGGCACAGATACGCAGTATTTT.

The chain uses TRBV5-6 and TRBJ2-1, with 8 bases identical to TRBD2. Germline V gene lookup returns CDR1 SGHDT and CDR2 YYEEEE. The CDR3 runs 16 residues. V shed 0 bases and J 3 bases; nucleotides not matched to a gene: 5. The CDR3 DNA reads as TGTGCCAGCAGCTTGGTAGGCGGGAGGAGCTACAATGAGCAGTTCTTC. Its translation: CASSLVGGRSYNEQFF.

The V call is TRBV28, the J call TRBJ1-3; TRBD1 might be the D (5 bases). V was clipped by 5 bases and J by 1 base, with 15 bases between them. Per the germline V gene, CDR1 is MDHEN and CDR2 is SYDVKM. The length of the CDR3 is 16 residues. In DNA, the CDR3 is TGTGCCAGCAGTATACCACAGGAGCGATCTGGAAACACCATATATTTT. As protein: CASSIPQERSGNTIYF.

The CDR3 coding sequence is TGTGCCAGCAGTTTAGTTAGGCGGCAGCCCCAGCATTTT. Translating gives CASSLVRRQPQHF. The chain carries TRBV12-3 or TRBV12-4 and TRBJ1-5, with D unclear. V was trimmed by 1 base and J by 7 bases, leaving 8 bases between them. The CDR3 has 13 amino acids.

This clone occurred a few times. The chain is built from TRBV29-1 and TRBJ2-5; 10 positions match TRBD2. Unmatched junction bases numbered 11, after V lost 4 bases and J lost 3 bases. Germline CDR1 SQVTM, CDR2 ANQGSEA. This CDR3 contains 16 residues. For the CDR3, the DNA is TGCAGCGTTGTGGGTAAAAGCGGGAGGGGAGAAGAGACCCAGTACTTC. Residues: CSVVGKSGRGEETQYF.

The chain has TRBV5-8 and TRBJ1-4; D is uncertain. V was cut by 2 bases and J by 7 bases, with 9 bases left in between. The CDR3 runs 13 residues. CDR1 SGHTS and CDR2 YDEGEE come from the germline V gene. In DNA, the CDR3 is TGTGCCAGCAGCTTTGGAGGGCGTGAAAAACTGTTTTTT. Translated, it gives CASSFGGREKLFF.

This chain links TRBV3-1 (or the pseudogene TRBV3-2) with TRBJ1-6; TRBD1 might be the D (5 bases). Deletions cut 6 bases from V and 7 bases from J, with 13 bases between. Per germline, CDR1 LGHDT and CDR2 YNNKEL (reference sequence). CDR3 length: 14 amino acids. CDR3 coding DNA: TGTGCCAGCAGGGAACGACAGATCAATTCACCCCTCCACTTT. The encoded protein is CASRERQINSPLHF.

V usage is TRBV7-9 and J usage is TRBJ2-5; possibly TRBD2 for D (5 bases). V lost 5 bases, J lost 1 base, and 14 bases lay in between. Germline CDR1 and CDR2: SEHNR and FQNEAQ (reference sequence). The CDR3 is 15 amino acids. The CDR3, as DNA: TGTGCCAGCAGCCCTACGGGGTCATCCCAAGAGACCCAGTACTTC. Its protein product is CASSPTGSSQETQYF.

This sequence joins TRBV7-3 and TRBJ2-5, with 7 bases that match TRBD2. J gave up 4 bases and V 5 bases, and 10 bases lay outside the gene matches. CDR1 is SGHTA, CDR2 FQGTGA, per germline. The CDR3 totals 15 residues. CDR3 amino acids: CASSPGPGEGETQYF. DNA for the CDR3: TGTGCCAGCAGCCCCGGGCCCGGGGAGGGAGAGACCCAGTACTTC.

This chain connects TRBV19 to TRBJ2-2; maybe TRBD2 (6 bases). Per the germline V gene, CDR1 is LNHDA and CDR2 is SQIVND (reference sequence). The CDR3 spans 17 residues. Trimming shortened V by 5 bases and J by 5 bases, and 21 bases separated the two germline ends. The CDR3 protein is CASSAPGLGIRTGELFF. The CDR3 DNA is TGTGCCAGTAGTGCGCCGGGACTCGGAATAAGGACCGGGGAGCTGTTTTTT.

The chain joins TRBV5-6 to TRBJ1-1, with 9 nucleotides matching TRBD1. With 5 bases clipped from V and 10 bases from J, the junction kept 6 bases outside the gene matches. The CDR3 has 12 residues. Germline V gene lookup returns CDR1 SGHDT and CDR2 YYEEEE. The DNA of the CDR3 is TGTGCCAGCAGTCGGGACAGGGTGGGAGCTTTCTTT. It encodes CASSRDRVGAFF.